Presented here are 25 T cell receptor beta chains from one specimen sequenced in a study of cytomegalovirus exposure and HLA in healthy donors (dated by TCRdb to between 2016 and 2019). Library prep was done by the immunoSEQ multiplex PCR assay. For the multiplex PCR, a mixture combining 60 forward primers for TCR Vbeta segments and 13 reverse primers for TCR Jbeta segments was used. In its TCRdb copy, this immuneACCESS table keeps in-frame sequences only and misses some clones. Where compared with another copy, unresolved V genes explain less than half of these, and the others have no known cause. The sample has fewer than 130,000 clones on record. Around 0.6% of the sample is taken by the ten largest. The specimen was PBMCs. These receptor sequences come from a man between 50 and 59 years old in good health and CMV-seronegative.

The chain employs TRBV27 and TRBJ1-2; D is undetermined. The ends were cut back, 3 bases at V and 2 bases at J, with 10 bases in the middle. The CDR3 spans 14 residues. Germline V CDR1 and CDR2: MNHEY, SMNVEV (reference sequence). In DNA form, the CDR3 reads TGTGCCAGCAGTTTGGCACAGTCGAACTATGGCTACACCTTC. It encodes CASSLAQSNYGYTF.

The gene calls are TRBV7-9 and TRBJ2-7; possibly TRBD1 for D (7 bases). This CDR3 has 14 residues. Germline-derived CDR1 and CDR2 are SEHNR and FQNEAQ (reference sequence). The V and J ends lost 5 bases and 4 bases respectively, with 15 bases between them. The CDR3 DNA reads TGTGCCAGCAGCGTTCAGGGGGGCTGGTACGAGCAGTACTTC. Protein product: CASSVQGGWYEQYF.

The chain carries TRBV7-2 and TRBJ2-5; possibly TRBD1 for D (6 bases). This CDR3 has 13 amino acids. The germline V gene has CDR1 SGHTA and CDR2 FQGNSA. Between the trimmed V and J ends, which lost 5 bases and 6 bases, there was a span of 13 bases. DNA for the CDR3: TGTGCCAGCAGCCAAGGGACAATAAAGACCCAGTACTTC. Its protein is CASSQGTIKTQYF.

The chain recombines TRBV6-6 with TRBJ2-7, with 7 bases fitting TRBD1. This CDR3 spans 14 amino acids. The germline gives CDR1 MNHNY, CDR2 SVGAGI (reference sequence). V was clipped by 4 bases and J by 2 bases; unmatched bases: 5. CDR3 region: CASSLGQRTYEQYF. The CDR3 coding sequence is TGTGCCAGCAGTTTGGGACAGAGAACCTACGAGCAGTACTTC.

J is TRBJ2-5 and V is TRBV7-9; perhaps TRBD1 as D (6 bases). The J call is in doubt because the DNA end fits TRBJ2-7 better. CDR1 is SEHNR and CDR2 is FQNEAQ in the germline V gene (reference sequence). This CDR3 is 15 amino acids long. The CDR3: CASSLDEGVNYEQYF. The CDR3 nucleotides read TGTGCCAGCAGCTTAGATGAGGGGGTCAACTACGAGCAGTACTTC.

This sequence joins TRBV5-4 and TRBJ1-3; no reliable D call. Germline V gene lookup returns CDR1 SGHNT and CDR2 YYREEE (reference sequence). The CDR3 contains 14 residues. The V and J ends lost 3 bases and 0 bases respectively, with 7 bases between them. DNA for the CDR3: TGTGCCAGCAGCTCCAGAAACTCTGGAAACACCATATATTTT. This encodes CASSSRNSGNTIYF.

V gene TRBV2 combines with J gene TRBJ1-1; D may be TRBD1 (5 bases). This CDR3 is built from 13 residues. The V gene's germline CDR1 is SNHLY and CDR2 FYNNEI. With 3 bases removed from V and 4 bases from J, the gap between germline ends came to 9 bases. The CDR3 DNA sequence: TGTGCCAGCAGTGAGGGGGGACCCACTGAAGCTTTCTTT. This sequence encodes CASSEGGPTEAFF.

The chain is built from TRBV21-1 and TRBJ2-1; the table's D call, TRBD1, has no DNA check behind it. TRBV21-1 is a listed pseudogene. The CDR3 loop spans 16 amino acids. CDR3 sequence: CASSKKGQGSYNEQFF. The CDR3 region has the DNA TGTGCCAGCAGCAAAAAGGGACAGGGGTCTTACAATGAGCAGTTCTTC.

The V and J genes are TRBV7-9 and TRBJ2-7, with 8 nucleotides matching TRBD1. This CDR3 region has 15 residues. V shed 0 bases and J 3 bases; nucleotides not matched to a gene: 4. CDR1 and CDR2 from the germline V gene are SEHNR and FQNEAQ (reference sequence). The CDR3 DNA is TGTGCCAGCAGCTTAGCGGACAGGGAAGGCTACGAGCAGTACTTC. This sequence encodes CASSLADREGYEQYF.

This chain connects TRBV2 to TRBJ2-3; TRBD2 matches at 9 bases. The CDR3 contains 14 residues. The junction had 7 bases not matched to a gene; V was cut back by 8 bases and J by 4 bases. Germline CDR1 and CDR2: SNHLY and FYNNEI. For the CDR3, the DNA is TGTGCCAGCGCGGGGGGGCTTAGTGCAGATACGCAGTATTTT. Protein sequence: CASAGGLSADTQYF.

The CDR3 protein is CASSSGWSYEQYF. The CDR3 coding sequence is TGCGCCAGCAGCTCCGGGTGGTCCTACGAGCAGTACTTC. This chain links TRBV5-1 with TRBJ2-7, with D uncertain. Germline-derived CDR1 and CDR2 are SGHRS and YFSETQ. Trimming shortened V by 3 bases and J by 1 base, and 8 bases separated the two germline ends. The CDR3 runs to 13 residues.

The chain links TRBV5-4 to TRBJ2-7; TRBD1 matches 10 bases. Losses at the gene ends were 4 bases for V and 3 bases for J; bases not matched to a gene: 10. The CDR3 runs to 16 residues. CDR1 is SGHNT and CDR2 is YYREEE in the germline V gene (reference sequence). The CDR3 spells CASSAGQGLNNYEQYF. CDR3 bases: TGTGCCAGCAGCGCGGGACAGGGGCTAAATAACTACGAGCAGTACTTC. Together with reference TRBV5-4 and TRBJ2-7, the CDR3 gives the full variable domain: ETGVTQSPTHLIKTRGQQVTLRCSSQSGHNTVSWYQQALGQGPQFIFQYYREEENGRGNFPPRFSGLQFPNYSSELNVNALELDDSALYLCASSAGQGLNNYEQYFGPGTRLTVT.

The chain couples TRBV4-3 to TRBJ2-5; tentative D call: TRBD2 (5 bases). The ends were cut back, 0 bases at V and 7 bases at J, with 9 bases in the middle. The CDR3 runs 13 residues. The germline gives CDR1 LGHNA, CDR2 YSLEER. The CDR3 nucleotides are TGCGCCAGCAGCCAAGAGACTCGGGGGACCCAGTACTTC. It specifies CASSQETRGTQYF.

The J gene is TRBJ2-1, the V gene TRBV10-2, with D uncertain. The CDR3 length is 12 residues. Trimming removed 1 base from V and 8 bases from J, with 6 bases in between. The germline V gene encodes CDR1 WSHSY and CDR2 SAAADI. The CDR3 region has the DNA TGCGCCAGCAGTGAGTTATCGGATGAGCAGTTCTTC. This sequence encodes CASSELSDEQFF.

This chain joins TRBV27 and TRBJ1-2, with unresolved D. With 6 bases removed from V and 1 base from J, the gap between germline ends came to 9 bases. The CDR3 consists of 13 residues. Germline CDR1 and CDR2: MNHEY and SMNVEV (reference sequence). CDR3 protein: CASRGTVNYGYTF. CDR3 nucleotides: TGTGCCAGCAGGGGTACAGTTAACTATGGCTACACCTTC.

The chain couples TRBV15 to TRBJ1-2, with a tentative D call TRBD1 (6 bases). Trimming removed 0 bases at V and 7 bases at J, with 15 bases between. Germline values: CDR1 LNHNV, CDR2 YYDKDF (reference sequence). The CDR3 covers 15 residues. In DNA, the CDR3 is TGTGCCACCAGCAGAGAGGGGGGGGCGCTTGCTGGCTACACCTTC. It specifies CATSREGGALAGYTF. The variable domain in full, with the rest retrieved from reference TRBV15 and TRBJ1-2, is DAMVIQNPRYQVTQFGKPVTLSCSQTLNHNVMYWYQQKSSQAPKLLFHYYDKDFNNEADTPDNFQSRRPNTSFCFLDIRSPGLGDTAMYLCATSREGGALAGYTFGSGTRLTVV.

The chain recombines TRBV18 with TRBJ2-1; TRBD2 matches 12 bases. J was trimmed by 8 bases and V by 0 bases; bases with no gene match: 2. In germline, CDR1 is KGHSH, CDR2 LQKENI. The CDR3 covers 15 residues. The DNA for the CDR3 is TGTGCCAGCTCACCACCGACTAGCGGGAGACATGAGCAGTTCTTC. This encodes CASSPPTSGRHEQFF.

The chain has TRBV5-1 and TRBJ2-7; D uncertain. V shed 2 bases and J shed 3 bases, with 3 bases lying between them. The CDR3 sequence is 11 residues long. Germline assignment: CDR1 SGHRS and CDR2 YFSETQ. The chain's CDR3 is CASSFNYEQYF. CDR3 DNA: TGCGCCAGCAGCTTCAACTACGAGCAGTACTTC.

This sequence joins TRBV6-1 and TRBJ2-7; a weak D match, TRBD1 (5 bases). The CDR3 is 13 amino acids. The germline CDR1 and CDR2 sequences are MNHNS and SASEGT. Trimming shortened V by 8 bases and J by 6 bases, and 17 bases separated the two germline ends. CDR3 in DNA: TGTGCCAGCCTTTTGTCCAGGGCTACCGAGCAGTACTTC. Translating it yields CASLLSRATEQYF.

The V and J genes are TRBV5-1 and TRBJ2-2; no definite D call. CDR1 is SGHRS and CDR2 is YFSETQ in the germline V gene. The V and J ends lost 0 bases and 2 bases respectively, with 5 bases between them. The CDR3 is 14 amino acids. CDR3 bases: TGCGCCAGCAGCTTGGGAAGCAACACCGGGGAGCTGTTTTTT. Its protein product is CASSLGSNTGELFF.

In regard to this clone: Relative to the germline gene, one junction end is altered; a read error may explain this. This CDR3 is also generated by other DNA sequences in the sample. The rearrangement links TRBV7-6 to TRBJ1-3, with TRBD1 matching 7 bases. The CDR3 extends over 18 amino acids. The V gene's germline CDR1 is SGHVS and CDR2 FNYEAQ. Here the CDR3 DNA reads TGTGCCAGCAGCTTAGTAGGTGTGGGACAGAGCTCTGGAAACACCATATATTTC. Its translation is CASSLVGVGQSSGNTIYF.

The chain couples TRBV5-6 to TRBJ2-2; perhaps TRBD1 as D (5 bases). V shed 6 bases and J shed 3 bases, with 15 bases lying between them. The length of the CDR3 is 15 residues. CDR1 and CDR2 (germline): SGHDT, YYEEEE. CDR3 amino acids: CASNKRGRDTGELFF. CDR3 nucleotide sequence: TGTGCCAGCAACAAAAGGGGCCGGGACACCGGGGAGCTGTTTTTT.

This chain links TRBV19 with TRBJ1-5; D is undetermined. Germline-derived CDR1 and CDR2 are LNHDA and SQIVND (reference sequence). The ends were cut back, 6 bases at V and 2 bases at J, with 11 bases in the middle. The CDR3 spans 14 residues. CDR3 DNA sequence: TGTGCCAGTAGCCCAGTCGTGCGCAATCAGCCCCAGCATTTT. It yields the protein CASSPVVRNQPQHF.

The chain uses TRBV7-9 and TRBJ1-1; possible D gene TRBD1, 6 bases. The CDR3 extends over 13 amino acids. Trimming shortened V by 6 bases and J by 1 base, and 9 bases separated the two germline ends. Per germline, CDR1 SEHNR and CDR2 FQNEAQ (reference sequence). CDR3 DNA sequence: TGTGCCAGCAGTAACAGGGAGAACACTGAAGCTTTCTTT. It codes for CASSNRENTEAFF.

The chain joins TRBV5-5 to TRBJ1-5; no reliable D call. The V end lost 0 bases, the J end lost 2 bases, and 6 bases lay between the germline ends. Germline V CDR1 and CDR2: SGHKS, YYEKEE (reference sequence). The CDR3 runs 14 residues. The CDR3 sequence is CASSLVGGNQPQHF. For the CDR3, the DNA is TGTGCCAGCAGCTTGGTCGGGGGCAATCAGCCCCAGCATTTT. The whole variable domain, remainder taken from reference TRBV5-5 and TRBJ1-5, is DAGVTQSPTHLIKTRGQQVTLRCSPISGHKSVSWYQQVLGQGPQFIFQYYEKEERGRGNFPDRFSARQFPNYSSELNVNALLLGDSALYLCASSLVGGNQPQHFGDGTRLSIL.